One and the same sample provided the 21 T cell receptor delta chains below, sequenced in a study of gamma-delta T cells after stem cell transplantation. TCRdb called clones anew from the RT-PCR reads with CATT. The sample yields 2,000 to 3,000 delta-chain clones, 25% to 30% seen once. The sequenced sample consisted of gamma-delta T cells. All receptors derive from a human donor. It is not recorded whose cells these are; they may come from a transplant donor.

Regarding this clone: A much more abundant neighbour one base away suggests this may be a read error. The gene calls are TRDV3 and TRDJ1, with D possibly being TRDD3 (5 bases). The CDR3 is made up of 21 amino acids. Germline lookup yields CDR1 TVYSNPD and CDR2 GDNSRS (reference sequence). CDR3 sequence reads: CAFLTEEPKLGPGGYTGKLIF. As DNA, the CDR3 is TGTGCCTTTTTAACTGAGGAGCCGAAACTAGGCCCCGGGGGGTACACCGGTAAACTCATCTTT.

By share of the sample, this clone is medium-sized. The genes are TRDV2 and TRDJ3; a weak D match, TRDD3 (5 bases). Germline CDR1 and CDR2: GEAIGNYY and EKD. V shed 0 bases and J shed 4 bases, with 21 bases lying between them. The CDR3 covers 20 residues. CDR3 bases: TGTGCCTGTGACACCTGGGAGCCCCCCTGGGTAGCTTGGGACACCCGACAGATGTTTTTC. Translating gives CACDTWEPPWVAWDTRQMFF.

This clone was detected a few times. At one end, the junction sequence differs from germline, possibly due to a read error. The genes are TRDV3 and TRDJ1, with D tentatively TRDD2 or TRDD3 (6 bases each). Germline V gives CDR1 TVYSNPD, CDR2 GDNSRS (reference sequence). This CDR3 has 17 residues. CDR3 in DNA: TGTGCCTTTATTCGGGGAGCTGGGGCCTTCCCGGGCGATAGACTCATCTTT. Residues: CAFIRGAGAFPGDRLIF.

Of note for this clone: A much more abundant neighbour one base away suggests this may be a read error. The CDR3 loop is CACDTVPLLGVLNKPIF. CDR3 sequence (DNA): TGTGCCTGTGACACCGTTCCTTTACTGGGGGTTCTTAATAAACCCATCTTT. V and J are TRDV2 and TRDJ1; the match to TRDD3 covers 8 bases. CDR1 is GEAIGNYY and CDR2 is EKD in the germline V gene. The CDR3 sequence is 17 residues long.

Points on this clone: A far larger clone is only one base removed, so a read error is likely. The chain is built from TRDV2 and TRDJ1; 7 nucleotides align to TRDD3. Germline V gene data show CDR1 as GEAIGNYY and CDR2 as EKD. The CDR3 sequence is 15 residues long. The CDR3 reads CACDTLGAGGDKPIF. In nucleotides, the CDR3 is TGTGCCTGTGACACCCTGGGGGCCGGGGGCGATAAACCCATCTTT.

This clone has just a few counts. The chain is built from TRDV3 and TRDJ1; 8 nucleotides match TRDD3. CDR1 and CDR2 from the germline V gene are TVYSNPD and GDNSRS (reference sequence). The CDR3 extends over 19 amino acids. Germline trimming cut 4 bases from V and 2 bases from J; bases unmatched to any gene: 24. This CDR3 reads CASAGLGEQLGIPTDKLIF. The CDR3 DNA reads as TGTGCCTCCGCCGGGTTGGGGGAACAACTGGGGATACCGACCGATAAACTCATCTTT.

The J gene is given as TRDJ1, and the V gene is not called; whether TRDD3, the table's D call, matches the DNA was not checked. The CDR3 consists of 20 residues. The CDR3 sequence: CATRNPPYWGRRLYTDKLIF. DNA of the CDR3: TGCGCCACCAGGAATCCTCCTTACTGGGGGAGAAGGCTCTACACCGATAAACTCATCTTT.

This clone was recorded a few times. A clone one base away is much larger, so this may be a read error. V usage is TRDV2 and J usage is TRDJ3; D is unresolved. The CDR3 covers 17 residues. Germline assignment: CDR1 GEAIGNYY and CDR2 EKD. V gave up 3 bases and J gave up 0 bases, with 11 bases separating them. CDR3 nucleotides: TGTGCCTGTGACGGGTGGGAAACCTCCTGGGACACCCGACAGATGTTTTTC. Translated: CACDGWETSWDTRQMFF.

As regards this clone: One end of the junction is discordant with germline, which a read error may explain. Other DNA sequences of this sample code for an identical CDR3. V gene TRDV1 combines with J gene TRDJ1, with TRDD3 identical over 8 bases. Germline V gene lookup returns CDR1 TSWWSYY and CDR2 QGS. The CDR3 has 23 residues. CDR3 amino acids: CALGERGSSSRPTGGLYTDKLIF. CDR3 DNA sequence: TGCGCTCTTGGGGAACGGGGGTCCAGCTCCCGTCCAACTGGGGGGTTGTACACCGATAAACTCATCTTT.

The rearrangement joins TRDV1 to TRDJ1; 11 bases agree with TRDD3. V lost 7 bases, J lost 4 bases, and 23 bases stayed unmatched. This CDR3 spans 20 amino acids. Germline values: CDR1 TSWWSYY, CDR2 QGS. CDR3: CALVRTCSILGDNGSDKLIF. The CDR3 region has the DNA TGTGCTCTTGTAAGGACCTGCAGCATACTGGGGGATAACGGGAGCGATAAACTCATCTTT.

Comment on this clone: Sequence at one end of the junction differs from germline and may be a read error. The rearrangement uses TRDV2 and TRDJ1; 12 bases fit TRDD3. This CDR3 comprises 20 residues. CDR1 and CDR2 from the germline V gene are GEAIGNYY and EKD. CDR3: CACDTVGLGDTLDYNDTLIF. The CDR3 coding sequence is TGTGCCTGTGACACCGTCGGACTGGGGGATACTTTGGATTACAACGATACACTCATCTTT.

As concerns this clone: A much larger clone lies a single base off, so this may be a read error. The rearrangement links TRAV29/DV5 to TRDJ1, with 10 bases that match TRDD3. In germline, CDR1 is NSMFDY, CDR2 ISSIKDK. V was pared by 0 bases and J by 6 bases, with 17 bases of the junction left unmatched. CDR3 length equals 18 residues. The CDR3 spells CAASVDGVTGGFFYKLIF. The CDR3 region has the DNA TGTGCAGCAAGCGTGGACGGTGTCACTGGGGGATTCTTCTATAAACTCATCTTT.

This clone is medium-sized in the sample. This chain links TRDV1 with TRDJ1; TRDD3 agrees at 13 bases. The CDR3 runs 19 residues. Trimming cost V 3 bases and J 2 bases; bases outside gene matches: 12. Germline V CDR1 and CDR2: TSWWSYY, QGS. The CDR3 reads CALGDPTGGYAGWTDKLIF. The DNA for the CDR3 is TGTGCTCTTGGGGACCCTACTGGGGGATACGCAGGGTGGACCGATAAACTCATCTTT.

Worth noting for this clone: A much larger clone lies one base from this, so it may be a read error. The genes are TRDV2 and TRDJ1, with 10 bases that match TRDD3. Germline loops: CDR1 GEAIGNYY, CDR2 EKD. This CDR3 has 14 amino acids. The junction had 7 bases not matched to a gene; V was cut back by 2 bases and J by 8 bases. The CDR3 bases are TGTGCCTGTGACATCTGGGGGATATCGCGGAAACTCATCTTT. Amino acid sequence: CACDIWGISRKLIF.

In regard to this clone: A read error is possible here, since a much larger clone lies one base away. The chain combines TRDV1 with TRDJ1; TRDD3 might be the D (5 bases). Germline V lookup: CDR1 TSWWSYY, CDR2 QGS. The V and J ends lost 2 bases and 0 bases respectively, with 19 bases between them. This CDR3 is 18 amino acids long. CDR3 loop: CALGETRGRGINTDKLIF. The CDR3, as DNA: TGTGCTCTTGGGGAAACCAGAGGCAGAGGGATTAACACCGATAAACTCATCTTT.

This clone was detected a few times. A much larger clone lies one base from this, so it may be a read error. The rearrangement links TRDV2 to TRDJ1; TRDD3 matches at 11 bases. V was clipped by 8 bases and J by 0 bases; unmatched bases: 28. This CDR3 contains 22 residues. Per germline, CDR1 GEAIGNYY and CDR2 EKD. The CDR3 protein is CAYATRNPPYWGIRLYTDKLIF. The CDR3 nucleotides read TGTGCCTACGCCACCCGGAATCCTCCTTACTGGGGGATAAGGCTCTACACCGATAAACTCATCTTT.

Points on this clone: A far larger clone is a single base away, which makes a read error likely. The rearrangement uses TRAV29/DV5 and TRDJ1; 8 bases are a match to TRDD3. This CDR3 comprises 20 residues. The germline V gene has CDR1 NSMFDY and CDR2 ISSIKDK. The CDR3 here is CAASGGAARLGALNTDKHIF. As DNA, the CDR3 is TGTGCAGCAAGCGGTGGGGCGGCCCGACTGGGGGCCTTGAACACCGATAAACACATCTTT.

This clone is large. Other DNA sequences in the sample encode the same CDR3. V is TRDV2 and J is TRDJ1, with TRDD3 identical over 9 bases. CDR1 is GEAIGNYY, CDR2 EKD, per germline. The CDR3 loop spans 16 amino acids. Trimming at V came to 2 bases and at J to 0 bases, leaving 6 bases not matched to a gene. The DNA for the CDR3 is TGTGCCTGTGACAAAGGGGATACGAGGTACACCGATAAACTCATCTTT. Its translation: CACDKGDTRYTDKLIF.

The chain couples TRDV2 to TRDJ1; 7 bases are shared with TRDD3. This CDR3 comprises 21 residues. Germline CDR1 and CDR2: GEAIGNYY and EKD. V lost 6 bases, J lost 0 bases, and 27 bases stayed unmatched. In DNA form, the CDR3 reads TGTGCCTGTAACTACGTATCGACTACTGGGGTACAAAAGCTGTACACCGATAAACTCATCTTT. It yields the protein CACNYVSTTGVQKLYTDKLIF.

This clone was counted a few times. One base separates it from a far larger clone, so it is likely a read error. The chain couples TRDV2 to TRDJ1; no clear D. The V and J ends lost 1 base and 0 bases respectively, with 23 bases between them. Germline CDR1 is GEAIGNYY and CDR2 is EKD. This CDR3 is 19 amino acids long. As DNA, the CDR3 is TGTGCCTGTGACACAGTTGGAAGTTCCACCGAGCGTTACACCGATAAACTCATCTTT. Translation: CACDTVGSSTERYTDKLIF.

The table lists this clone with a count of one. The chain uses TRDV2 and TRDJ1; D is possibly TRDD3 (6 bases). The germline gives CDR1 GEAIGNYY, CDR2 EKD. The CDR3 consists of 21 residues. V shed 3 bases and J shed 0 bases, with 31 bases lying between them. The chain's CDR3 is CACDYVSTPGVHKLHTDKLIF. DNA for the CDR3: TGTGCCTGTGACTACGTATCGACTCCTGGGGTACACAAGCTGCACACCGATAAACTCATCTTT.